The source of this TCR beta chain is a study of beta chain features in type 1 diabetes. Of note for this clone: Antigen: not known.

Cells sorted by CD45RO/CCR7/CD25/CD127/CD95/CD27 comprised CD4+ naive, central memory, regulatory and stem cell-like memory cells. The whole isolated RNA underwent reverse transcription, so sequencing captured expressed TCRB transcripts. Assay used: immunoSEQ multiplex PCR; TCRdb lists only in-frame clones, some missing. The top ten clones hold approximately 0.05% of a sample with 200,000 to 250,000 clones, 68% of them seen once. With 0 bases removed from V and 1 base from J, the gap between germline ends came to 9 bases. This CDR3 region has 14 residues. Germline V gene sequence: CDR1 GTSNPN, CDR2 SVGIG (reference sequence). Study results and caveats: Equally in patients and controls, shorter templates might have been favored by PCR. Naive, central memory and regulatory TCRB repertoires appeared more similar among patients than healthy donors.

The source material was naive CD4+ T cells from blood. The receptor was derived from a man in his thirties or forties in good health. The chain links TRBV30 to TRBJ2-5, with D unclear. Here the CDR3 DNA reads TGTGCCTGGAGTGTCACGCGCCCCCAAGAGACCCAGTACTTC. Encoded protein: CAWSVTRPQETQYF.